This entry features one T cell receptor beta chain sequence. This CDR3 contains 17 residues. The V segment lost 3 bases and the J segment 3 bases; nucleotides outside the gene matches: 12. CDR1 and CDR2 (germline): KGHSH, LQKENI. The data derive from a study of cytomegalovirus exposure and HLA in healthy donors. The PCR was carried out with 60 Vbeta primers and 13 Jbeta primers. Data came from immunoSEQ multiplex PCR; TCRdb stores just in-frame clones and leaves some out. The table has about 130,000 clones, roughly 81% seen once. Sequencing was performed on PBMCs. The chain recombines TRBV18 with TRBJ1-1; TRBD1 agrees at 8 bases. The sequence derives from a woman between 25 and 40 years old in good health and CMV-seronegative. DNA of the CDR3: TGTGCCAGCTCACCTAATACCGACAGGGGCAGGTACACTGAAGCTTTCTTT. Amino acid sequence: CASSPNTDRGRYTEAFF.